The entry below gives a single T cell receptor (beta chain) sequence along with its context. The record originates from a study of blood T cells in healthy people across ages. Sample-barcoded 5' priming and a J-beta primer mix drove a second PCR of about 6 to 12 cycles. MiXCR, applied by TCRdb to the 5' RACE reads, yields one record per CDR3 protein. This sample has about 1.5 million distinct CDR3 sequences; roughly 43% occur once, and the top ten carry approximately 4%. This CDR3 spans 14 amino acids. V lost 3 bases and J 5 bases, leaving 11 bases between the germline ends. CDR1 MRHNA and CDR2 SNTAGT come from the germline V gene.

The chain has TRBV6-4 and TRBJ2-1; D not certain. Sequenced: blood. The sequence came from a woman under 30 in good health. As DNA, the CDR3 is TGTGCCAGCAGTGAGGGTGGACCAAACAATGAGCAGTTCTTC. Translation gives CASSEGGPNNEQFF.